The 26 T cell receptor beta chains below were found in one sample sequenced in a study of human T cells and chemical hapten exposure. TCRdb fed the RACE reads into MiXCR, producing one record per CDR3 protein. The data show over 300,000 distinct CDR3 sequences, more than 4.5% seen once. Specified time point: pre-sensitization, week 0. Treatment: therapeutic diphenylcyclopropenone sensitization with weekly scalp DPC. The sample in question was whole blood, obtained in connection with sensitization to the hapten diphenylcyclopropenone (DPC). The receptors come from a woman in her forties or fifties with alopecia areata. Some clones in this sample may be carry-over from other donors' samples.

This clonotype was observed a handful of times. This sequence joins TRBV29-1 and TRBJ2-1; D is possibly TRBD2 (6 bases). The V end was cut by 7 bases, the J end by 7 bases, with 14 bases between. CDR3 length: 12 residues. Germline loops: CDR1 SQVTM, CDR2 ANQGSEA. The CDR3 DNA sequence: TGCAGCGCTGCGGGGCCGAGGAATGAGCAGTTCTTC. It translates to CSAAGPRNEQFF.

This clonotype has ten or more counts. The chain joins TRBV3-1 to TRBJ2-2; D is unclear. The CDR3 consists of 13 residues. In germline, CDR1 is LGHDT, CDR2 YNNKEL (reference sequence). The ends were cut back, 0 bases at V and 5 bases at J, with 4 bases in the middle. Here the CDR3 reads CASSQERTGELFF. The CDR3 DNA reads TGTGCCAGCAGCCAAGAACGGACCGGGGAGCTGTTTTTT.

This clonotype was recorded at least ten times. The chain is built from TRBV11-2 and TRBJ2-7; D is unresolved. The CDR3 runs to 11 residues. V was cut by 3 bases and J by 6 bases, with 6 bases left in between. Germline lookup yields CDR1 SGHAT and CDR2 FQNNGV. This chain's CDR3 is CASSLAAEQYF. The DNA for the CDR3 is TGTGCCAGCAGCTTGGCCGCCGAGCAGTACTTC.

In its sample, this clonotype was seen many times. CDR3 nucleotide sequence: TGTGCCAGCAGTGAATATGGAGGGGGGACCACAGATACGCAGTATTTT. This gives the protein CASSEYGGGTTDTQYF. The rearrangement links TRBV6-1 to TRBJ2-3; D possibly matches TRBD1 or TRBD2 (6 bases each). Germline CDR1 reads MNHNS; CDR2 reads SASEGT. The CDR3 length is 16 residues. Trimming removed 2 bases at V and 2 bases at J, with 14 bases between.

This clonotype showed up many times. This chain joins TRBV27 and TRBJ2-3; D not certain. Between the trimmed V and J ends, which lost 3 bases and 4 bases, there was a span of 11 bases. This CDR3 is 14 amino acids long. Germline V CDR1 and CDR2: MNHEY, SMNVEV (reference sequence). CDR3 loop: CASSFVQGSDTQYF. The CDR3 region has the DNA TGTGCCAGCAGTTTCGTCCAAGGGTCAGATACGCAGTATTTT.

In its sample, this clonotype was seen a few times. The rearrangement links TRBV30 to TRBJ1-5; 8 positions match TRBD1. Unmatched junction bases numbered 5, after V lost 2 bases and J lost 5 bases. This CDR3 region has 14 residues. Germline CDR1 and CDR2: GTSNPN and SVGIG (reference sequence). The CDR3 sequence: CAWSPGQGYQPQHF. The CDR3 DNA reads TGTGCCTGGAGTCCCGGACAGGGCTATCAGCCCCAGCATTTT.

This clonotype was recorded many times. DNA for the CDR3: TGTGCCAGCACCCCAGAGTTGGGGGCTGAAGCTTTCTTT. It translates to CASTPELGAEAFF. The chain carries TRBV14 and TRBJ1-1, with D possibly being TRBD1 (5 bases). CDR1 SGHDN and CDR2 FVKESK come from the germline V gene. V dropped 7 bases and J dropped 6 bases, with 15 bases sitting between them. The CDR3 length is 13 residues. The whole variable domain, filled in from reference TRBV14 and TRBJ1-1, reads EAGVTQFPSHSVIEKGQTVTLRCDPISGHDNLYWYRRVMGKEIKFLLHFVKESKQDESGMPNNRFLAERTGGTYSTLKVQPAELEDSGVYFCASTPELGAEAFFGQGTRLTVV.

This clonotype was seen a few times. CDR3 nucleotide sequence: TGTGCCACCAGTGATTCGGGACAGGTGTGGGAATACGAGCAGTACTTC. Its protein product is CATSDSGQVWEYEQYF. The rearrangement uses TRBV24-1 and TRBJ2-7, with 8 bases that match TRBD1. Germline CDR1 and CDR2: KGHDR and SFDVKD. The V gene end was trimmed by 2 bases and the J gene end by 4 bases; junction bases not matched to a gene: 9. This CDR3 is built from 16 residues.

This clonotype was counted ten times or more. The chain joins TRBV29-1 to TRBJ1-5, with D tentatively TRBD1 (5 bases). CDR3 length: 10 residues. Trimming left V 6 bases short and J 10 bases short, with 10 bases between. Germline CDR1 reads SQVTM; CDR2 reads ANQGSEA. In nucleotides, the CDR3 is TGCAGCGTGGGGCCTAATCCCCAGCATTTT. Amino acids: CSVGPNPQHF.

This clonotype was recorded many times. The chain joins TRBV5-1 to TRBJ2-5; D unclear. The length of the CDR3 is 13 residues. Germline-derived CDR1 and CDR2 are SGHRS and YFSETQ. Between the trimmed V and J ends, which lost 1 base and 5 bases, there was a span of 9 bases. DNA of the CDR3: TGCGCCAGCAGCTTGTGGACCGGGGAGACCCAGTACTTC. This sequence encodes CASSLWTGETQYF.

This clonotype occurred a few times. The rearrangement uses TRBV7-2 and TRBJ1-4; TRBD1 matches at 8 bases. J lost 6 bases, V lost 0 bases, and 6 bases had no gene match. Per germline, CDR1 SGHTA and CDR2 FQGNSA. The CDR3 is 16 residues long. The CDR3 DNA is TGTGCCAGCAGCTTAGCCCCAGGCAGGGGGCATGAAAAACTGTTTTTT. Translating gives CASSLAPGRGHEKLFF. Full variable domain (outside the CDR3, taken from reference TRBV7-2 and TRBJ1-4): GAGVSQSPSNKVTEKGKDVELRCDPISGHTALYWYRQSLGQGLEFLIYFQGNSAPDKSGLPSDRFSAERTGGSVSTLTIQRTQQEDSAVYLCASSLAPGRGHEKLFFGSGTQLSVL.

The genes are TRBV6-6 and TRBJ2-1; D might be TRBD2 (6 bases). V gave up 2 bases and J gave up 9 bases, with 17 bases separating them. CDR3 size: 15 residues. CDR1 and CDR2 from the germline V gene are MNHNY and SVGAGI (reference sequence). The CDR3 sequence is CASSYATSPPPEQFF. The CDR3 nucleotides read TGTGCCAGCAGTTACGCGACTAGTCCCCCCCCTGAGCAGTTCTTC.

V is TRBV12-3 or TRBV12-4 and J is TRBJ2-1; possible D gene TRBD2, 7 bases. The CDR3 is made up of 16 amino acids. V lost 3 bases, J lost 8 bases, and 20 bases lay in between. The CDR3 DNA sequence: TGTGCCAGCAGTTTCCTCTTGGGGGGGGGCGACGATGAGCAGTTCTTC. Its protein product is CASSFLLGGGDDEQFF.

This clonotype has a count of ten or more. V and J are TRBV3-1 and TRBJ2-2; D unclear. V lost 1 base, J lost 2 bases, and 11 bases lay in between. The CDR3 runs 16 residues. Germline CDR1 is LGHDT and CDR2 is YNNKEL (reference sequence). The CDR3 DNA is TGTGCCAGCAGCCAAGCGGTGGCAGTTAACACCGGGGAGCTGTTTTTT. Translation gives CASSQAVAVNTGELFF.

V is TRBV7-2 and J is TRBJ1-2; tentative D call: TRBD1 (6 bases). With 0 bases removed from V and 8 bases from J, the gap between germline ends came to 16 bases. The CDR3 consists of 15 residues. CDR1 SGHTA and CDR2 FQGNSA come from the germline V gene. CDR3 amino acids: CASSLAQTGPSGYTF. The DNA of the CDR3 is TGTGCCAGCAGCTTAGCCCAGACAGGCCCGAGCGGCTACACCTTC.

This clonotype was counted between two and nine times. This chain links TRBV24-1 with TRBJ2-1; D might be TRBD2 (6 bases). Germline CDR1 reads KGHDR; CDR2 reads SFDVKD. CDR3 length equals 14 residues. The V end was cut by 5 bases, the J end by 7 bases, with 14 bases between. CDR3 nucleotide sequence: TGTGCCACCAGTGGACGGACTACACTGAATGAGCAGTTCTTC. Amino acids: CATSGRTTLNEQFF.

This chain links TRBV20-1 with TRBJ1-5; TRBD1 aligns across 7 bases. Germline V lookup: CDR1 DFQATT, CDR2 SNEGSKA (reference sequence). The CDR3 spans 15 residues. Trimming took 1 base from V and 4 from J; bases not matched to a gene: 7. The CDR3 loop reads CSARAGEGANQPQHF. For the CDR3, the DNA is TGCAGTGCTAGAGCGGGTGAGGGGGCTAATCAGCCCCAGCATTTT.

With respect to this clonotype: A much larger clone differs from this one at a single base, so this may be a read error. The chain links TRBV29-1 to TRBJ2-2; a possible D gene is TRBD2 (5 bases). CDR3 size: 13 residues. CDR1 and CDR2 from the germline V gene are SQVTM and ANQGSEA. The CDR3 DNA reads TGCGGCGTTGGTAGCGAGAACACCGGGGAGCTGTTTTTT. Protein product: CGVGSENTGELFF.

The table lists this clonotype with many counts. The chain carries TRBV7-2 and TRBJ2-3; 8 nucleotides line up with TRBD2. Trimming cost V 7 bases and J 3 bases; bases outside gene matches: 9. CDR3 length equals 15 residues. Per the germline V gene, CDR1 is SGHTA and CDR2 is FQGNSA. The CDR3 region is CASTPPSGRTDTQYF. In nucleotides, the CDR3 is TGTGCCAGCACCCCTCCCAGCGGGAGAACAGATACGCAGTATTTT. Complete variable domain (other parts from reference TRBV7-2 and TRBJ2-3): GAGVSQSPSNKVTEKGKDVELRCDPISGHTALYWYRQSLGQGLEFLIYFQGNSAPDKSGLPSDRFSAERTGGSVSTLTIQRTQQEDSAVYLCASTPPSGRTDTQYFGPGTRLTVL.

Only a few counts were recorded for this clonotype. V is TRBV20-1 and J is TRBJ1-5; D call uncertain. CDR1 DFQATT and CDR2 SNEGSKA come from the germline V gene (reference sequence). The CDR3 runs to 13 residues. Trimming left V 3 bases short and J 6 bases short, with 12 bases between. CDR3 residues: CSASVRGFQPQHF. CDR3 nucleotide sequence: TGCAGTGCTAGCGTCAGAGGATTTCAGCCCCAGCATTTT.

This clonotype was picked up a small number of times. The rearrangement links TRBV3-1 to TRBJ1-1; no clear D gene. Looked up from germline, CDR1 is LGHDT and CDR2 is YNNKEL (reference sequence). V lost 0 bases and J 11 bases, leaving 19 bases between the germline ends. The CDR3 covers 15 residues. CDR3 sequence (DNA): TGTGCCAGCAGCCAAGAGGCGGGTCGCGGGTTCGTGGCTTTCTTT. This encodes CASSQEAGRGFVAFF.

The chain recombines TRBV6-1 with TRBJ2-5; a weak D match, TRBD2 (5 bases). Germline CDR1 MNHNS, CDR2 SASEGT. The CDR3 is 14 amino acids. V gave up 2 bases and J gave up 7 bases, with 14 bases separating them. The CDR3 nucleotides are TGTGCCAGCAGTGAATCCAGACCGGCGGGGACCCAGTACTTC. This codes for CASSESRPAGTQYF.

Many counts were recorded for this clonotype. CDR3 coding DNA: TGTGCCAGCAGTTACGGCCTAGCGGGGAGCTACGAGCAGTACTTC. This codes for CASSYGLAGSYEQYF. The chain recombines TRBV6-2 or TRBV6-3 with TRBJ2-7, with 9 bases identical to TRBD2. The junction had 5 bases not matched to a gene; V was cut back by 2 bases and J by 3 bases. Per germline, CDR1 MNHEY and CDR2 SVGEGT. CDR3 length: 15 amino acids.

The chain combines TRBV24-1 with TRBJ2-1; 13 positions agree with TRBD2. The CDR3 totals 18 residues. J gave up 0 bases and V 9 bases, and 10 bases lay outside the gene matches. CDR1 is KGHDR, CDR2 SFDVKD, per germline. CDR3 DNA: TGTGCCACCGGTGGACTAGCGGGAGATCGGAGCTCCTACAATGAGCAGTTCTTC. Translated: CATGGLAGDRSSYNEQFF.

This clonotype has a count of ten or more. V and J are TRBV10-3 and TRBJ1-5, with D perhaps matching TRBD1 (6 bases). Trimming removed 3 bases from V and 3 bases from J, with 12 bases in between. Germline CDR1 and CDR2: ENHRY and SYGVKD. The CDR3 extends over 15 amino acids. Here the CDR3 DNA reads TGTGCCATCAGTGAAGGGCAGGGGAACAATCAGCCCCAGCATTTT. This translates into CAISEGQGNNQPQHF.

This clonotype was observed many times. The chain employs TRBV30 and TRBJ1-1, with 8 bases lining up with TRBD1. The ends lost 4 bases at V and 11 bases at J; junction bases unmatched: 9. Germline V gives CDR1 GTSNPN, CDR2 SVGIG (reference sequence). The CDR3 loop spans 12 amino acids. The CDR3 sequence: CAWNSRGRSAFF. The CDR3 nucleotides are TGTGCCTGGAACTCCAGGGGGCGATCGGCTTTCTTT. Supplemented by reference TRBV30 and TRBJ1-1, the full variable domain reads SQTIHQWPATLVQPVGSPLSLECTVEGTSNPNLYWYRQAAGRGLQLLFYSVGIGQISSEVPQNLSASRPQDRQFILSSKKLLLSDSGFYLCAWNSRGRSAFFGQGTRLTVV.